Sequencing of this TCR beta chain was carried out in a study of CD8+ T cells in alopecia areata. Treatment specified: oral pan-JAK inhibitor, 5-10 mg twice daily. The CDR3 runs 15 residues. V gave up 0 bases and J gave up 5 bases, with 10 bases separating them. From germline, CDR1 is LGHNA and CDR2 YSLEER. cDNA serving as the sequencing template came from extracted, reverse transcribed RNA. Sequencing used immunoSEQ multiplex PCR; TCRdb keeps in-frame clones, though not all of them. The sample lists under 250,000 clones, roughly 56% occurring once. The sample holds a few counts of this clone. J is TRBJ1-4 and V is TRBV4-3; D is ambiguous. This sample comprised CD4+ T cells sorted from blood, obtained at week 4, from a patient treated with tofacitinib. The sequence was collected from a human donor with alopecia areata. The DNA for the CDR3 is TGCGCCAGCAGCCAAGATCCGGGGAAGAATGAAAAACTGTTTTTT. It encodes CASSQDPGKNEKLFF.